Here is one T cell receptor (beta chain) with its context. Its cognate antigen is unknown. This entry belongs to a study of T cell responses to AZD1222 COVID-19 vaccine. Study results and limitations: Spike-specific TCR breadth and depth went up after people got two AZD1222 doses.

Germline V gene data show CDR1 as LNHNV and CDR2 as YYDKDF (reference sequence). This CDR3 region has 14 residues. The V end lost 8 bases, the J end lost 2 bases, and 13 bases lay between the germline ends. The data were produced by immunoSEQ multiplex PCR, yet TCRdb's version contains in-frame clones alone and is incomplete. The sample contains tens of thousands of clones, around 89% of which appear only once. Sample: peripheral blood, taken on day 0 of AZD1222 vaccination. The chain combines TRBV15 with TRBJ1-5; maybe TRBD1 (5 bases). This receptor was obtained from an adult in good health. The DNA for the CDR3 is TGTGCCACCGGGAGAAGGGGTGGCAATCAGCCCCAGCATTTT. It encodes CATGRRGGNQPQHF.